A selection of T cell receptor beta chains follows, all from one sample in a study of beta chain features in type 1 diabetes. Method: immunoSEQ multiplex PCR; TCRdb's copy keeps in-frame clones and lacks some. Among 550,000 to 850,000 clones, around an eighth were seen once, and the ten largest hold 0.02% to 0.025%. Source material: naive CD4+ T cells from blood. The receptors come from a man in his late teens or twenties with type 1 diabetes. CDR3s include the opening cysteine and the closing phenylalanine or tryptophan. Each record gives: V gene, D gene, CDR3 length, clone size, J gene, CDR3 DNA, CDR3 protein. D genes are given only for firm matches. Part of the rows lack a size; the others show once, few, many or a class for expanded clones.

TRBV21-1,-,15,few,TRBJ2-2,TGTGCCAGCAGCAATAACAGGCGGAACACCGGGGAGCTGTTTTTT,CASSNNRRNTGELFF
TRBV7-2,TRBD2,14,-,TRBJ2-3,TGTGCCAGCACGGGACTAGCGGGCGGAGATACGCAGTATTTT,CASTGLAGGDTQYF
TRBV6-1,-,10,-,TRBJ2-7,TGTGCCACCTTACCCTACGAGCAGTACTTC,CATLPYEQYF
TRBV7-8,TRBD2,17,few,TRBJ2-5,TGTGCCAGCAGCGATAGCGGGGGGATTCTTCGAGGGGAGACCCAGTACTTC,CASSDSGGILRGETQYF
TRBV11-3,-,14,-,TRBJ2-1,TGTGCCAGCAGTAAATCTGGGGGTTACAATGAGCAGTTCTTC,CASSKSGGYNEQFF
TRBV4-1,-,17,-,TRBJ1-6,TGCGCCAGCAGCCAGGGGGGCTGGGGAGTATACTATTCACCCCTCCACTTT,CASSQGGWGVYYSPLHF
TRBV4-1,TRBD2,15,few,TRBJ2-1,TGCGCCAGCAGCGATACTAGCGGGGATTACAATGAGCAGTTCTTC,CASSDTSGDYNEQFF
TRBV29-1,-,13,few,TRBJ1-2,TGCAGCGTTGAAGGGACAGAAGGAGGTGGCTACACCTTC,CSVEGTEGGGYTF
TRBV2,-,15,-,TRBJ1-2,TGTGCCAGCACCTTATCCGTGATGCCAAGCTATGGCTACACCTTC,CASTLSVMPSYGYTF
TRBV28,-,14,-,TRBJ2-7,TGTGCCAGCAGATCGACACTCCCATCCTACGAGCAGTACTTC,CASRSTLPSYEQYF
TRBV4-1,-,16,few,TRBJ2-7,TGCGCCAGCAGCCAAGCCCCAGGACAGCGATCCTACGAGCAGTACTTC,CASSQAPGQRSYEQYF
TRBV9,-,13,few,TRBJ2-1,TGTGCCAGCAGCGGAGGACTAATCAATGAGCAGTTCTTC,CASSGGLINEQFF
TRBV6-6,TRBD1,15,few,TRBJ2-5,TGTGCCAGCAGCCCCGGACAGGACAAGCAAGAGACCCAGTACTTC,CASSPGQDKQETQYF
TRBV29-1,TRBD1,12,-,TRBJ1-1,TGCAGCGCTTTTGAGGGACAGAATAAAGCTTTCTTT,CSAFEGQNKAFF
TRBV2,-,12,few,TRBJ1-1,TGTGCCACCCTAATCAGGGGCACTGAAGCTTTCTTT,CATLIRGTEAFF
TRBV30,-,12,few,TRBJ2-7,TGTGCCCAGACCAGGACACCCTACGAGCAGTACTTC,CAQTRTPYEQYF
TRBV6-6,TRBD2,15,-,TRBJ2-1,TGTGCCAGCAGTTATCTTGCGGGGGGCGGCGGTGAGCAGTTCTTC,CASSYLAGGGGEQFF
TRBV30,-,13,-,TRBJ1-3,TGTGCCTGGAGTGAAACAGCTGGAAACACCATATATTTT,CAWSETAGNTIYF
TRBV12-5,-,13,few,TRBJ2-2,TGTGCTAGTGGTTTGCGGGGGCCCGGGGAGCTGTTTTTT,CASGLRGPGELFF
TRBV7-9,-,13,few,TRBJ1-4,TGTGCCAGCAGCTTAAGGACCCATGAAAAACTGTTTTTT,CASSLRTHEKLFF
TRBV11-1,-,12,-,TRBJ1-1,TGTGCCAGCAGCCCCCAGGGCGGTGAAGCTTTCTTT,CASSPQGGEAFF
TRBV2,-,13,few,TRBJ1-5,TGTGCCAGCGGACAACAGTGGACTCAGCCCCAGCATTTT,CASGQQWTQPQHF
TRBV5-6,-,13,few,TRBJ2-3,TGTGCCAGCAGCTTGGTCGTAGGTGATACGCAGTATTTT,CASSLVVGDTQYF
TRBV11-2,TRBD2,16,few,TRBJ2-3,TGTGCCAGCAGCTTAACGGGAAGCGGGGGAACAGATACGCAGTATTTT,CASSLTGSGGTDTQYF
TRBV5-4,-,14,-,TRBJ2-7,TGTGCCAGCAGCTTGGAGACGGCCTCCGTCGAGCAGTACTTC,CASSLETASVEQYF
TRBV5-6,-,15,-,TRBJ1-4,TGTGCCAGCAGCTTGGGGCCATCAACTAATGAAAAACTGTTTTTT,CASSLGPSTNEKLFF
TRBV6-5,-,14,-,TRBJ1-5,TGTGCCAGCAGTGAGGGATCTTTTAGTCAGCCCCAGCATTTT,CASSEGSFSQPQHF
TRBV13,-,15,few,TRBJ1-6,TGTGCCAGCAGCTTTGGGACCCCGAACATTTCACCCCTCCACTTT,CASSFGTPNISPLHF
TRBV13,TRBD1,14,-,TRBJ2-2,TGTGCCAGCAGCCCGGACAGGGGTCGCGGGGAGCTGTTTTTT,CASSPDRGRGELFF
TRBV13,-,19,few,TRBJ2-2,TGTGCCAGCAGTACCGGGGGACACAACTCAAAATTGAACACCGGGGAGCTGTTTTTT,CASSTGGHNSKLNTGELFF
TRBV30,TRBD1,14,-,TRBJ1-1,TGTGCCTGGAGTGTCGGGGACAGCTACACTGAAGCTTTCTTT,CAWSVGDSYTEAFF
TRBV6-5,TRBD1,12,few,TRBJ2-5,TGTGCCAGCCTAGGGGACAGAGAGACCCAGTACTTC,CASLGDRETQYF
TRBV5-1,TRBD2,15,-,TRBJ2-2,TGCGCCAGCAGCGCGCGGACTAGTGCTACCGGGGAGCTGTTTTTT,CASSARTSATGELFF
TRBV9,-,16,-,TRBJ2-3,TGTGCCAGCAGCGTGGCAGGGACGGTACCCACAGATACGCAGTATTTT,CASSVAGTVPTDTQYF
TRBV5-4,TRBD2,15,-,TRBJ2-3,TGTGCCAGCAGCTTGGTTTCCCTAGCGGGGGGGGCGCAGTATTTT,CASSLVSLAGGAQYF
TRBV9,TRBD2,18,few,TRBJ2-5,TGTGCCAGCAGCGTAGGGGGACTAGCCCCGGCCGCGGGAGAGACCCAGTACTTC,CASSVGGLAPAAGETQYF
TRBV18,TRBD1,16,few,TRBJ1-1,TGTGCCAGCTCACTGGCCGACAGGGGAGTGAACACTGAAGCTTTCTTT,CASSLADRGVNTEAFF
TRBV27,TRBD2,17,-,TRBJ2-3,TGTGCCAGCAGTCCCCTCCGGACTAGCGGGGGGGCGGATACGCAGTATTTT,CASSPLRTSGGADTQYF
TRBV11-2,-,15,few,TRBJ2-7,TGTGCCAGCAGCTTAGTACCCGAGACCCTCTACGAGCAGTACTTC,CASSLVPETLYEQYF
TRBV7-2,-,15,few,TRBJ1-2,TGTGCCAGCAGCTTATTTCGGAGGTCTAACTATGGCTACACCTTC,CASSLFRRSNYGYTF
TRBV11-2,TRBD2,13,few,TRBJ2-3,TGTGCCAGCAGCTTCTCGGGGGGAGATACGCAGTATTTT,CASSFSGGDTQYF
TRBV28,TRBD1,15,-,TRBJ1-1,TGTGCCAGCAGTCCTTCAAGGACAGGGGATACTGAAGCTTTCTTT,CASSPSRTGDTEAFF
TRBV27,-,15,-,TRBJ1-2,TGTGCCAGCAGTTCTCGAAACCCATCTAACTATGGCTACACCTTC,CASSSRNPSNYGYTF
TRBV18,TRBD1,14,few,TRBJ2-7,TGTGCCAGCTCACCACAGGGGACAGCCTACGAGCAGTACTTC,CASSPQGTAYEQYF
TRBV11-2,-,14,few,TRBJ2-4,TGTGCCAGCAGCTTCGACAGGTGGCAAAACATTCAGTACTTC,CASSFDRWQNIQYF
TRBV18,TRBD1,15,-,TRBJ1-1,TGTGCCAGCTCACGACTTACAGGGGAGGGGACTGAAGCTTTCTTT,CASSRLTGEGTEAFF
TRBV12-5,-,11,few,TRBJ1-2,TGTGCTAGTGGTTCGGACTATGGCTACACCTTC,CASGSDYGYTF
TRBV29-1,-,14,few,TRBJ1-2,TGCAGCGTTCTGCCTAAAGAAGACTACTATGGCTACACCTTC,CSVLPKEDYYGYTF
TRBV30,TRBD1,14,few,TRBJ2-1,TGTGCCTGGAGTGTACGGACAGGGCGTAATGAGCAGTTCTTC,CAWSVRTGRNEQFF
TRBV28,-,14,few,TRBJ1-4,TGTGCCAGCAGCTTTACAGGGCGGGGCGAAAAACTGTTTTTT,CASSFTGRGEKLFF
TRBV30,-,13,-,TRBJ2-2,TGTGCCTGGGAATTCGCGGGCACCGGGGAGCTGTTTTTT,CAWEFAGTGELFF
TRBV2,-,14,few,TRBJ1-1,TGTGCCAGCAGGCTAACAGGGACGAACACTGAAGCTTTCTTT,CASRLTGTNTEAFF